The 31 T cell receptor beta chains given below trace back to one sample, sequenced in a study of T cells in Graves' hyperthyroidism and ophthalmopathy. Amplified regions were TCR beta CDR3 sequences from RNA transcripts. HTBI primers were the set used in a first-round RT-PCR of the TCR CDR3. TCRdb analysed the multiplex PCR reads with MiXCR anew, one entry per CDR3 protein. The sample lists under 400,000 distinct CDR3 sequences; 15% to 20% were seen once. Sample: blood. These receptors came from a woman aged 40 to 55 with Graves' ophthalmopathy.

This clonotype was seen more than once but under ten times. V and J are TRBV6-5 and TRBJ2-2; TRBD1 matches 8 bases. Looked up from germline, CDR1 is MNHEY and CDR2 is SVGAGI. The CDR3 has 14 residues. J gave up 7 bases and V 3 bases, and 4 bases lay outside the gene matches. CDR3 coding DNA: TGTGCCAGCAGTTATGACAGGGGTATCGGGGAGCTGTTTTTT. Translation: CASSYDRGIGELFF.

The V gene is TRBV19, the J gene TRBJ1-6, with D possibly being TRBD1 (6 bases). In germline, CDR1 is LNHDA, CDR2 SQIVND (reference sequence). Trimming removed 5 bases from V and 7 bases from J, with 15 bases in between. CDR3 length: 15 amino acids. The CDR3 DNA sequence: TGTGCCAGTAGTGAATTCGCCCAGGGGAATTCACCCCTCCACTTT. It translates to CASSEFAQGNSPLHF.

This clonotype was detected many times. The CDR3 DNA is TGTGCCAGCAGCCACCGGGGACAGGGGTACGAGCAGTACTTC. Translating gives CASSHRGQGYEQYF. J is TRBJ2-7 and V is TRBV6-1, with 10 bases matching TRBD1. The CDR3 is made up of 14 amino acids. The trim removed 6 bases at V and 4 bases at J, leaving 6 bases unmatched. The germline gives CDR1 MNHNS, CDR2 SASEGT.

This clonotype was picked up many times. This chain connects TRBV18 to TRBJ2-7; D possibly corresponds to TRBD2 (6 bases). This CDR3 is built from 13 residues. Germline CDR1 reads KGHSH; CDR2 reads LQKENI. The germline V and J ends were trimmed by 4 bases and 9 bases, with 16 bases remaining between them. The CDR3 sequence is CASSLNEGEVQYF. CDR3 nucleotides: TGTGCCAGCTCACTGAACGAAGGGGAGGTGCAGTACTTC.

This clonotype was detected ten times or more. The rearrangement joins TRBV5-1 to TRBJ1-2, with 9 positions matching TRBD1. CDR3 length equals 17 residues. V trimming: 4 bases; J trimming: 4 bases; junction bases outside the gene matches: 14. Germline assignment: CDR1 SGHRS and CDR2 YFSETQ. CDR3 sequence reads: CASSPGTGRNLGYGYTF. In nucleotides, the CDR3 is TGCGCCAGCAGCCCCGGGACAGGGCGCAACCTGGGCTATGGCTACACCTTC.

This clonotype was counted at least ten times. The V and J genes are TRBV20-1 and TRBJ2-7; 11 bases fit TRBD2. Trimming at V came to 6 bases and at J to 7 bases, leaving 2 bases not matched to a gene. Germline CDR1 is DFQATT and CDR2 is SNEGSKA (reference sequence). The CDR3 covers 11 residues. CDR3 DNA sequence: TGCAGTGCCACTAGCGGGAGAGAGCAGTACTTC. This translates into CSATSGREQYF.

This clonotype has at least ten counts. J is TRBJ2-2 and V is TRBV19, with a weak D call TRBD2 (5 bases). The germline CDR1 and CDR2 sequences are LNHDA and SQIVND (reference sequence). This CDR3 spans 15 amino acids. V lost 3 bases, J lost 1 base, and 9 bases lay in between. The CDR3: CASSIRSGNTGELFF. CDR3 DNA sequence: TGTGCCAGTAGTATCCGAAGCGGGAACACCGGGGAGCTGTTTTTT.

This clonotype was observed many times. The J gene is TRBJ2-5, the V gene TRBV7-8; 14 nucleotides align to TRBD2. Germline V lookup: CDR1 SGHVS, CDR2 FQNEAQ. The CDR3 extends over 18 amino acids. V lost 5 bases and J lost 2; bases outside the gene matches: 10. The CDR3 bases are TGTGCCAGCAGCCCCGTGGGACTAGCGGGAGCGGGGCAAGAGACCCAGTACTTC. As protein: CASSPVGLAGAGQETQYF.

This sequence joins TRBV6-5 and TRBJ2-7, with 15 bases matching TRBD2. J gave up 3 bases and V 0 bases, and 3 bases lay outside the gene matches. The germline CDR1 and CDR2 sequences are MNHEY and SVGAGI. The CDR3 covers 17 residues. The CDR3 loop is CASSYSVGLAGGYEQYF. The DNA for the CDR3 is TGTGCCAGCAGTTACTCGGTGGGACTAGCGGGGGGCTACGAGCAGTACTTC.

At least ten counts were recorded for this clonotype. The chain has TRBV7-2 and TRBJ2-1; D call uncertain. Germline CDR1 SGHTA, CDR2 FQGNSA. The CDR3 totals 12 residues. Trimming took 3 bases from V and 7 from J, leaving 7 bases between them. The CDR3 DNA sequence: TGTGCCAGCAGCTTCGTGGGGAATGAGCAGTTCTTC. This translates into CASSFVGNEQFF.

This chain uses TRBV7-3 with TRBJ2-4, with D possibly being TRBD1 or TRBD2 (5 bases each). V shed 5 bases and J shed 10 bases, with 15 bases lying between them. There are 13 residues in the CDR3. CDR1 is SGHTA, CDR2 FQGTGA, per germline. CDR3 nucleotide sequence: TGTGCCAGCAGCAACGGGGCCCTGGGGATTCAGTACTTC. This translates into CASSNGALGIQYF.

The chain uses TRBV5-6 and TRBJ1-6; unclear D gene. This CDR3 has 15 amino acids. The ends were cut back, 6 bases at V and 8 bases at J, with 18 bases in the middle. Germline CDR1 SGHDT, CDR2 YYEEEE. In DNA, the CDR3 is TGTGCCAGCACCACGTCGACACCTGGGGATTCACCCCTCCACTTT. This gives the protein CASTTSTPGDSPLHF.

This clonotype was seen at least ten times. The gene calls are TRBV6-5 and TRBJ2-6; D not resolved. Germline CDR1 is MNHEY and CDR2 is SVGAGI. The CDR3 is 17 residues long. Between the trimmed V and J ends, which lost 4 bases and 1 base, there was a span of 14 bases. The CDR3 nucleotides read TGTGCCAGCAGTTTCAAAGAACTGTCTTCTGGGGCCAACGTCCTGACTTTC. This encodes CASSFKELSSGANVLTF.

This clonotype was counted at least ten times. The chain joins TRBV5-6 to TRBJ1-5, with D possibly being TRBD1 (6 bases). Germline V gene lookup returns CDR1 SGHDT and CDR2 YYEEEE. Trimming cost V 4 bases and J 5 bases, with 19 bases left between them. This CDR3 spans 16 amino acids. The CDR3 region has the DNA TGTGCCAGCAGCCTGGGACATCTCGGTCGGGATCAGCCCCAGCATTTT. Its translation: CASSLGHLGRDQPQHF. The whole variable domain, remainder taken from reference TRBV5-6 and TRBJ1-5, is DAGVTQSPTHLIKTRGQQVTLRCSPKSGHDTVSWYQQALGQGPQFIFQYYEEEERQRGNFPDRFSGHQFPNYSSELNVNALLLGDSALYLCASSLGHLGRDQPQHFGDGTRLSIL.

This clonotype was observed at least ten times. V and J are TRBV9 and TRBJ2-7; 11 positions agree with TRBD1. The CDR3 spans 14 residues. CDR1 is SGDLS and CDR2 is YYNGEE in the germline V gene. V was clipped by 3 bases and J by 6 bases; unmatched bases: 5. CDR3 in DNA: TGTGCCAGCAGCGCCCAGGACAGGGGGCGCGAGCAGTACTTC. As protein: CASSAQDRGREQYF.

This clonotype was counted many times. The chain couples TRBV6-2 or TRBV6-3 to TRBJ2-7; D perhaps matches TRBD2 (5 bases). Germline loops: CDR1 MNHEY, CDR2 SVGEGT. V was trimmed by 4 bases and J by 4 bases, leaving 11 bases between them. CDR3 length: 13 amino acids. The CDR3 DNA reads TGTGCCAGCAGTTTAACGGGGATATACGAGCAGTACTTC. The encoded protein is CASSLTGIYEQYF.

This chain connects TRBV6-1 to TRBJ2-6, with D uncertain. The germline V gene has CDR1 MNHNS and CDR2 SASEGT. The CDR3 runs 14 residues. V lost 8 bases to trimming and J lost 3 bases, with 11 bases between them. The CDR3 nucleotides are TGTGCCAGCGGTCTCTCTTTTGGGGCCAACGTCCTGACTTTC. Its translation is CASGLSFGANVLTF.

The sample holds many counts of this clonotype. The chain employs TRBV20-1 and TRBJ1-1; 9 bases line up with TRBD1. Germline assignment: CDR1 DFQATT and CDR2 SNEGSKA (reference sequence). The CDR3 consists of 13 residues. V lost 6 bases, J lost 5 bases, and 7 bases stayed unmatched. The chain's CDR3 is CSAWDRERTEAFF. The CDR3 DNA sequence: TGCAGTGCCTGGGACAGGGAAAGAACTGAAGCTTTCTTT.

This clonotype was seen ten or more times. This chain uses TRBV19 with TRBJ2-7; TRBD2 agrees at 10 bases. Per the germline V gene, CDR1 is LNHDA and CDR2 is SQIVND (reference sequence). This CDR3 comprises 16 residues. The junction had 14 bases not matched to a gene; V was cut back by 5 bases and J by 7 bases. The CDR3 nucleotides are TGTGCCAGTAGTCTAACCCCCAGGACTAGCGGAACTGAGCAGTACTTC. This gives the protein CASSLTPRTSGTEQYF.

This clonotype showed up many times. J is TRBJ1-5 and V is TRBV24-1; D unclear. The V gene lost 5 bases and the J gene lost 0 bases, with 7 bases spanning the gap. The CDR3 consists of 14 residues. Germline V gene sequence: CDR1 KGHDR, CDR2 SFDVKD. CDR3 residues: CATSVENSNQPQHF. CDR3 sequence (DNA): TGTGCCACCAGTGTGGAGAATAGCAATCAGCCCCAGCATTTT.

The sample holds many counts of this clonotype. The chain combines TRBV6-1 with TRBJ1-5; the D gene is possibly TRBD1 (6 bases). Germline assignment: CDR1 MNHNS and CDR2 SASEGT. Trimming pared 2 bases from V and 5 bases from J, leaving 10 bases between. The CDR3 loop spans 14 amino acids. This CDR3 is CASSESSGDQPQHF. CDR3 DNA sequence: TGTGCCAGCAGTGAATCGTCAGGGGATCAGCCCCAGCATTTT.

This clonotype was picked up many times. The rearrangement links TRBV11-2 to TRBJ2-7; 10 positions agree with TRBD1. Trimming removed 0 bases from V and 5 bases from J; junction bases left unmatched: 19. CDR1 SGHAT and CDR2 FQNNGV come from the germline V gene. CDR3 length: 20 amino acids. The CDR3 region is CASSLEPMMLGQGLWDEQYF. CDR3 in DNA: TGTGCCAGCAGCTTAGAGCCGATGATGTTGGGACAGGGGTTATGGGACGAGCAGTACTTC.

This clonotype was seen ten or more times. The genes are TRBV28 and TRBJ2-7; D gene ambiguous. Germline CDR1 reads MDHEN; CDR2 reads SYDVKM. Trimming left V 6 bases short and J 5 bases short, with 8 bases between. The CDR3 loop spans 11 amino acids. CDR3 in amino acids: CASRTFNEQYF. CDR3 in DNA: TGTGCCAGCAGGACCTTTAACGAGCAGTACTTC.

This clonotype was seen ten or more times. The V and J genes are TRBV7-2 and TRBJ1-6; D is unclear. Germline lookup yields CDR1 SGHTA and CDR2 FQGNSA. The CDR3 is made up of 11 amino acids. The ends were cut back, 3 bases at V and 9 bases at J, with 3 bases in the middle. CDR3 region: CASSFSSPLHF. In DNA, the CDR3 is TGTGCCAGCAGCTTCAGTTCACCCCTCCACTTT.

At least ten counts were recorded for this clonotype. This rearrangement joins TRBV5-1 to TRBJ1-1; maybe TRBD1 (6 bases). The germline V gene encodes CDR1 SGHRS and CDR2 YFSETQ. The CDR3 has 15 residues. Trimming took 0 bases from V and 7 from J, leaving 16 bases between them. CDR3 sequence: CASSLEGVTSREAFF. CDR3 nucleotides: TGCGCCAGCAGCTTGGAGGGGGTGACTTCGCGTGAAGCTTTCTTT.

In this sample, this clonotype turned up many times. V usage is TRBV7-2 and J usage is TRBJ1-2; D is undetermined. The V end lost 2 bases, the J end lost 8 bases, and 18 bases lay between the germline ends. The CDR3 length is 15 residues. Germline assignment: CDR1 SGHTA and CDR2 FQGNSA. CDR3 loop: CASSLLKFGGQGYTF. The CDR3, as DNA: TGTGCCAGCAGCTTATTGAAGTTCGGCGGGCAGGGCTACACCTTC.

Regarding this clonotype: The junction and the germline gene differ at one end; a read error may be behind it. V usage is TRBV29-1 and J usage is TRBJ2-2; D might be TRBD1 (6 bases). The CDR3 totals 15 residues. Per the germline V gene, CDR1 is SQVTM and CDR2 is ANQGSEA. The chain's CDR3 is CSGTTGSGNTGEPFF. For the CDR3, the DNA is TGCAGCGGCACAACAGGGTCGGGGAACACCGGGGAGCCGTTTTTT.

In this sample, this clonotype turned up many times. This chain links TRBV6-5 with TRBJ2-5; D is perhaps TRBD1 (6 bases). V was cut by 0 bases and J by 4 bases, with 12 bases left in between. The germline CDR1 and CDR2 sequences are MNHEY and SVGAGI. This CDR3 has 15 amino acids. CDR3 residues: CASSYSSGAGETQYF. CDR3 nucleotide sequence: TGTGCCAGCAGTTACTCATCAGGGGCAGGAGAGACCCAGTACTTC.

This sequence joins TRBV6-5 and TRBJ1-1; 9 bases align to TRBD1. Germline V gene sequence: CDR1 MNHEY, CDR2 SVGAGI. This CDR3 is 16 amino acids long. With V trimmed by 4 bases and J by 0 bases, 6 bases remained unmatched. The CDR3 region has the DNA TGTGCCAGCAGTTTGTACAGGGGGCTGGTGAACACTGAAGCTTTCTTT. Translated: CASSLYRGLVNTEAFF.

This clonotype was seen many times. The CDR3 region is CASSVGQGVVETQYF. The CDR3 bases are TGTGCCAGCAGCGTAGGACAGGGGGTTGTAGAGACCCAGTACTTC. This chain uses TRBV9 with TRBJ2-5; 9 nucleotides agree with TRBD1. Germline CDR1 is SGDLS and CDR2 is YYNGEE. The trim removed 0 bases at V and 4 bases at J, leaving 4 bases unmatched. The CDR3 runs 15 residues.

V is TRBV25-1 and J is TRBJ1-1, with TRBD1 matching 7 bases. Germline loops: CDR1 MGHDK, CDR2 SYGVNS. The CDR3 covers 14 residues. V shed 6 bases, J shed 3 bases, and the junction held 7 bases outside the gene matches. DNA for the CDR3: TGTGCCAGCAGCTCGGACAGGATGGACACTGAAGCTTTCTTT. Its protein is CASSSDRMDTEAFF. Combining the CDR3 with reference TRBV25-1 and TRBJ1-1 gives the whole variable domain EADIYQTPRYLVIGTGKKITLECSQTMGHDKMYWYQQDPGMELHLIHYSYGVNSTEKGDLSSESTVSRIRTEHFPLTLESARPSHTSQYLCASSSDRMDTEAFFGQGTRLTVV.